The clone carrying this T cell receptor beta chain was observed at least ten times. Germline V gives CDR1 SGHTA, CDR2 FQGNSA. This CDR3 is 12 amino acids long. Trimming took 0 bases from V and 8 from J, leaving 5 bases between them. The data originate from a study of T-cell reconstitution after alpha-beta-depleted transplantation in children. Unique molecular identifiers tagged the TCRbeta library. Each CDR3 protein gets one entry after TCRdb re-called the PCR reads with MiXCR. The data hold about 350,000 distinct CDR3 sequences, with 10% to 15% observed a single time. This clonotype was obtained from a human donor who donated a stem cell graft to a child with Fanconi anemia. The sequencing used PBMCs, collected from the stem cell graft. The chain recombines TRBV7-2 with TRBJ2-1; no reliable D call. CDR3 sequence reads: CASSLALYEQFF. The CDR3 nucleotides read TGTGCCAGCAGCTTAGCTCTGTATGAGCAGTTCTTC.